The next 30 T cell receptor beta chains were all read from a single sample in a study of T cell repertoires in cytomegalovirus infection (dated by TCRdb to the late 2010s). The instrument was an Illumina HiSeq 1500. TCRdb reprocessing: public reads trimmed at Q25 with fastp, clones called with MiXCR, in-frame beta chains kept. When rows share a CDR3 protein, they turn into one entry using the most common DNA and genes. The sample records approximately 500,000 distinct CDR3 sequences, 15% to 20% of which are singletons. The biggest ten clones account for under 30% of the sample. Specimen: CD8+ T cells from PBMCs. Source of these receptors: a human donor in good health (CMV status not recorded). Some clones in this sample may be carry-over from other donors' samples.

This clonotype was recorded at least ten times. This rearrangement joins TRBV6-1 to TRBJ2-1, with D possibly TRBD2 on 5 matching bases. Germline loops: CDR1 MNHNS, CDR2 SASEGT. The V and J ends lost 7 bases and 4 bases respectively, with 17 bases between them. This CDR3 has 15 residues. The CDR3 DNA reads TGTGCCAGCATACCCCGGGGTTTTCGGTACAATGAGCAGTTCTTC. Translated, it gives CASIPRGFRYNEQFF.

The chain employs TRBV4-1 and TRBJ1-1; D is uncertain. This CDR3 region has 16 residues. CDR1 and CDR2 (germline): MGHRA, YSYEKL. The V end lost 0 bases, the J end lost 5 bases, and 16 bases lay between the germline ends. The chain's CDR3 is CASSQDRPGRWTEAFF. The CDR3 DNA reads as TGCGCCAGCAGCCAAGATCGTCCCGGGAGGTGGACTGAAGCTTTCTTT.

The chain has TRBV15 and TRBJ2-7; 8 bases agree with TRBD2. Germline-derived CDR1 and CDR2 are LNHNV and YYDKDF (reference sequence). The junction had 9 bases not matched to a gene; V was cut back by 8 bases and J by 3 bases. This CDR3 contains 14 residues. The CDR3 reads CATGPGSGGYEQYF. CDR3 sequence (DNA): TGTGCCACCGGTCCTGGGAGCGGGGGCTACGAGCAGTACTTC.

This clonotype came up many times. This sequence joins TRBV11-2 and TRBJ1-1; 7 bases are shared with TRBD1. CDR3 length: 12 residues. The V segment lost 2 bases and the J segment 10 bases; nucleotides outside the gene matches: 4. Germline values: CDR1 SGHAT, CDR2 FQNNGV. The CDR3 region is CASSLNQGGAFF. As DNA, the CDR3 is TGTGCCAGCAGCTTAAATCAGGGGGGAGCTTTCTTT.

A few counts support this clonotype. V and J are TRBV9 and TRBJ2-3; D gene uncertain. The CDR3 loop spans 13 amino acids. V lost 2 bases and J 0 bases, leaving 4 bases between the germline ends. CDR1 and CDR2 (germline): SGDLS, YYNGEE. The CDR3 region has the DNA TGTGCCAGCAGCGTGATAAGCACAGATACGCAGTATTTT. Amino acids: CASSVISTDTQYF.

This clonotype was detected ten times or more. This chain joins TRBV6-5 and TRBJ1-1, with TRBD1 as a possible D gene (5 bases). Germline assignment: CDR1 MNHEY and CDR2 SVGAGI. Trimming cost V 0 bases and J 4 bases, with 12 bases left between them. This CDR3 is 15 amino acids long. The CDR3 DNA follows: TGTGCCAGCAGTTACTCCCGTAAGGGGAGCACTGAAGCTTTCTTT. Protein product: CASSYSRKGSTEAFF.

This clonotype has a count of ten or more. The J gene is TRBJ2-7, the V gene TRBV27; 7 nucleotides align to TRBD2. The J segment lost 0 bases and the V segment lost 1 base, leaving 3 bases of the junction unmatched. This CDR3 is 15 amino acids long. Germline CDR1 MNHEY, CDR2 SMNVEV (reference sequence). The CDR3 DNA sequence: TGTGCCAGCAGTTTATACGGGGGGTTCTCCTACGAGCAGTACTTC. Translation: CASSLYGGFSYEQYF.

At least ten counts were recorded for this clonotype. Written as DNA, the CDR3 is TGTGCCAGCAGCTTAGCGCGGGGGCGACAGCCCCAGCATTTT. This gives the protein CASSLARGRQPQHF. The V and J genes are TRBV7-8 and TRBJ1-5, with a possible D match to TRBD1 (6 bases). The length of the CDR3 is 14 residues. Germline loops: CDR1 SGHVS, CDR2 FQNEAQ. Trimming took off 0 bases at V and 7 bases at J, with 10 bases between the two ends. Variable domain in full (rest from reference TRBV7-8 and TRBJ1-5): GAGVSQSPRYKVAKRGQDVALRCDPISGHVSLFWYQQALGQGPEFLTYFQNEAQLDKSGLPSDRFFAERPEGSVSTLKIQRTQQEDSAVYLCASSLARGRQPQHFGDGTRLSIL.

The sample holds a few counts of this clonotype. The chain is built from TRBV29-1 and TRBJ2-2; no reliable D call. CDR1 SQVTM and CDR2 ANQGSEA come from the germline V gene. This CDR3 comprises 13 residues. The V end was cut by 7 bases, the J end by 0 bases, with 9 bases between. CDR3 in amino acids: CSGETTNTGELFF. Written as DNA, the CDR3 is TGCAGCGGGGAAACTACGAACACCGGGGAGCTGTTTTTT.

J is TRBJ2-3 and V is TRBV27; perhaps D is TRBD1 or TRBD2 (7 bases each). Germline V gene data show CDR1 as MNHEY and CDR2 as SMNVEV (reference sequence). Between the trimmed V and J ends, which lost 2 bases and 4 bases, there was a span of 19 bases. The CDR3 runs 17 residues. The CDR3: CASSLLSPAGGADTQYF. CDR3 bases: TGTGCCAGCAGTTTACTCTCCCCGGCAGGGGGGGCAGATACGCAGTATTTT.

This clonotype showed up just a few times. V usage is TRBV5-6 and J usage is TRBJ1-5, with D uncertain. Germline V gene data show CDR1 as SGHDT and CDR2 as YYEEEE. This CDR3 contains 14 residues. V lost 0 bases and J 4 bases, leaving 8 bases between the germline ends. CDR3 DNA: TGTGCCAGCAGCTTGGCCGTGGGGAATCAGCCCCAGCATTTT. Translation: CASSLAVGNQPQHF.

This clonotype was seen at least ten times. The chain combines TRBV7-9 with TRBJ2-7; D could derive from TRBD1 or TRBD2 (6 bases each). This CDR3 has 13 residues. CDR1 is SEHNR and CDR2 is FQNEAQ in the germline V gene (reference sequence). V was cut by 1 base and J by 6 bases, with 10 bases left in between. The CDR3 region is CASSLVQGGEQYF. The CDR3 bases are TGTGCCAGCAGCTTAGTACAGGGAGGCGAGCAGTACTTC.

This clonotype was counted between two and nine times. CDR3 protein: CASRDRDTMSTEAFF. DNA for the CDR3: TGTGCCAGCAGGGACCGGGACACCATGAGCACTGAAGCTTTCTTT. V gene TRBV2 combines with J gene TRBJ1-1, with D tentatively TRBD1 (6 bases). V was cut by 6 bases and J by 4 bases, with 18 bases left in between. CDR1 and CDR2 (germline): SNHLY, FYNNEI. The length of the CDR3 is 15 residues.

This chain connects TRBV19 to TRBJ2-7; D is uncertain. Germline V gene lookup returns CDR1 LNHDA and CDR2 SQIVND (reference sequence). V gave up 3 bases and J gave up 5 bases, with 11 bases separating them. The CDR3 is 13 residues long. CDR3 coding DNA: TGTGCCAGTAGTATGGGTCCCAGCAACGAGCAGTACTTC. This gives the protein CASSMGPSNEQYF.

The V call is TRBV7-6, the J call TRBJ1-5; D not certain. Trimming took off 1 base at V and 5 bases at J, with 9 bases between the two ends. CDR1 is SGHVS, CDR2 FNYEAQ, per germline. This CDR3 spans 14 amino acids. The CDR3 DNA follows: TGTGCCAGCAGCTTAGTGGCCGGGGATCAGCCCCAGCATTTT. Its protein is CASSLVAGDQPQHF.

This clonotype was found many times. This rearrangement joins TRBV4-2 to TRBJ2-7; no definite D call. CDR1 is LGHNA and CDR2 is YNFKEQ in the germline V gene. The CDR3 spans 17 residues. Between the trimmed V and J ends, which lost 0 bases and 0 bases, there was a span of 15 bases. The CDR3 DNA is TGTGCCAGCAGCCAAGAAGGTAGCACATACAGCTCCTACGAGCAGTACTTC. This translates into CASSQEGSTYSSYEQYF.

The rearrangement uses TRBV3-1 and TRBJ2-2, with 9 bases lining up with TRBD1. CDR3 length: 18 amino acids. The germline V gene encodes CDR1 LGHDT and CDR2 YNNKEL (reference sequence). Trimming at V came to 3 bases and at J to 5 bases, leaving 13 bases not matched to a gene. CDR3 coding DNA: TGTGCCAGCAGCCACCGGGACAGGGTTCCCCGGTGGACCGGGGAGCTGTTTTTT. It specifies CASSHRDRVPRWTGELFF.

This clonotype was picked up many times. The chain uses TRBV7-8 and TRBJ2-2; 10 bases align to TRBD1. Germline CDR1 is SGHVS and CDR2 is FQNEAQ. This CDR3 has 16 amino acids. Germline trimming cut 5 bases from V and 7 bases from J; bases unmatched to any gene: 10. The CDR3 is CASSKKTGGINGELFF. CDR3 nucleotide sequence: TGTGCCAGCAGCAAAAAGACAGGGGGCATTAACGGGGAGCTGTTTTTT.

This clonotype was detected many times. The chain has TRBV11-2 and TRBJ1-1; D is unresolved. Trimming stripped 5 bases from V and 5 bases from J, with 18 bases between. The germline CDR1 and CDR2 sequences are SGHAT and FQNNGV. This CDR3 has 15 residues. The CDR3 nucleotides read TGTGCCAGCAGCGGTTTTGTGGGCGCGGGAACTGAAGCTTTCTTT. This translates into CASSGFVGAGTEAFF.

The table lists this clonotype with many counts. This rearrangement joins TRBV4-1 to TRBJ1-1, with D tentatively TRBD1 (5 bases). The CDR3 consists of 16 residues. CDR1 MGHRA and CDR2 YSYEKL come from the germline V gene. Trimming took off 1 base at V and 8 bases at J, with 20 bases between the two ends. DNA of the CDR3: TGCGCCAGCAGCCAAGGTGCCGGGACGGAATTCAAGGAAGCTTTCTTT. This codes for CASSQGAGTEFKEAFF.

This chain uses TRBV6-4 with TRBJ2-3; 9 nucleotides line up with TRBD2. Germline V CDR1 and CDR2: MRHNA, SNTAGT. V lost 9 bases to trimming and J lost 0 bases; unmatched junction nucleotides: 13. CDR3 length: 17 amino acids. The CDR3 DNA reads as TGTGCCAGGGGGGGGGCGGGGGGGCCTGAGAGCACAGATACGCAGTATTTT. Its translation: CARGGAGGPESTDTQYF.

Only a few counts were recorded for this clonotype. The rearrangement joins TRBV12-5 to TRBJ2-7; TRBD1 might be the D (6 bases). With 4 bases removed from V and 2 bases from J, the gap between germline ends came to 18 bases. The germline gives CDR1 LGHNT, CDR2 FRNRAP. This CDR3 has 16 residues. The CDR3 spells CASGSPSQGHTYEQYF. DNA for the CDR3: TGTGCTAGTGGTTCCCCCTCGCAGGGACACACCTACGAGCAGTACTTC.

Ten or more counts support this clonotype. CDR3: CASSSRLAPGGNEQFF. CDR3 nucleotides: TGTGCCAGCAGTTCGCGACTAGCGCCGGGGGGGAATGAGCAGTTCTTC. This rearrangement joins TRBV28 to TRBJ2-1; 8 bases line up with TRBD2. Germline V gene data show CDR1 as MDHEN and CDR2 as SYDVKM. With V trimmed by 4 bases and J by 7 bases, 12 bases remained unmatched. This CDR3 contains 16 residues.

Comments on this clonotype: The junction and the germline gene differ at one end; a read error may be behind it. J is TRBJ2-1 and V is TRBV9, with 8 bases identical to TRBD2. The germline CDR1 and CDR2 sequences are SGDLS and YYNGEE. The CDR3 sequence is 15 residues long. CDR3 sequence: CAGSGGLQSSNEQFF. The CDR3 region has the DNA TGTGCCGGCAGCGGGGGCCTCCAAAGCAGCAATGAGCAGTTCTTC.

This clonotype was counted only a few times. The chain employs TRBV7-9 and TRBJ2-2; TRBD1 is a possible D gene (5 bases). Per germline, CDR1 SEHNR and CDR2 FQNEAQ (reference sequence). Between the trimmed V and J ends, which lost 8 bases and 4 bases, there was a span of 11 bases. The CDR3 loop spans 13 amino acids. The CDR3 region has the DNA TGTGCCAGCGAAGGGGCCCGCACCGGGGAGCTGTTTTTT. Encoded protein: CASEGARTGELFF.

This clonotype occurred many times. The chain has TRBV7-9 and TRBJ1-5; D is undetermined. The V end was cut by 5 bases, the J end by 2 bases, with 13 bases between. CDR3 length equals 15 residues. Germline V gives CDR1 SEHNR, CDR2 FQNEAQ (reference sequence). This CDR3 is CASSPLVQGNQPQHF. The CDR3 DNA reads as TGTGCCAGCAGCCCTTTGGTGCAGGGCAATCAGCCCCAGCATTTT.

The rearrangement links TRBV15 to TRBJ2-1; TRBD1 matches at 9 bases. The CDR3 sequence is 16 residues long. In germline, CDR1 is LNHNV, CDR2 YYDKDF (reference sequence). Germline trimming cut 0 bases from V and 7 bases from J; bases unmatched to any gene: 7. In DNA form, the CDR3 reads TGTGCCACCAGCAGAGATATATGGACAGGGGAGAATGAGCAGTTCTTC. Its translation: CATSRDIWTGENEQFF.

There are many counts of this clonotype. V is TRBV10-3 and J is TRBJ2-1; 8 nucleotides agree with TRBD2. V shed 9 bases and J 8 bases; nucleotides not matched to a gene: 9. The germline V gene encodes CDR1 ENHRY and CDR2 SYGVKD. This CDR3 has 13 residues. CDR3 residues: CAMNSGTIDEQFF. The CDR3 DNA reads as TGTGCCATGAATAGCGGGACTATCGATGAGCAGTTCTTC.

The sample holds a few counts of this clonotype. V usage is TRBV29-1 and J usage is TRBJ2-1; D call uncertain. Germline V gene data show CDR1 as SQVTM and CDR2 as ANQGSEA. The length of the CDR3 is 12 residues. V dropped 1 base and J dropped 9 bases, with 10 bases sitting between them. The CDR3 DNA sequence: TGCAGCGTTGAAGCAAGCAGGCCTGAGCAGTTCTTC. This codes for CSVEASRPEQFF.

The chain is built from TRBV15 and TRBJ2-5; D is unresolved. In germline, CDR1 is LNHNV, CDR2 YYDKDF (reference sequence). Trimming cost V 6 bases and J 2 bases, with 7 bases left between them. This CDR3 region has 12 residues. Written as DNA, the CDR3 is TGTGCCACCAGAGGGATTCAAGAGACCCAGTACTTC. It specifies CATRGIQETQYF.